Sequencing of this TCR beta chain was carried out in a study of control samples from healthy donors and cancer patients. TCRdb's copy holds only in-frame clones and misses some; the assay was immunoSEQ multiplex PCR. The sample has 60,000 to 70,000 clones; 75% to 85% are singletons. The CDR3 runs 14 residues. Germline V gene data show CDR1 as SQVTM and CDR2 as ANQGSEA. With V trimmed by 5 bases and J by 0 bases, 5 bases remained unmatched. Sequences were obtained from blood. The chain links TRBV29-1 to TRBJ1-1; 8 bases agree with TRBD1. The TCR sequence derives from a man aged 40-49 years in good health. CDR3 sequence reads: CSVRDRHMNTEAFF. Written as DNA, the CDR3 is TGCAGCGTTCGGGACAGGCATATGAACACTGAAGCTTTCTTT.